The 15 T cell receptor beta chains in this list originate from one sample, sequenced in a study of cytomegalovirus exposure and HLA in healthy donors. The study ran its PCR with 60 Vbeta and 13 Jbeta primers. The repertoire was sequenced with immunoSEQ multiplex PCR; TCRdb's copy has only in-frame clones and lacks some. The top ten clones hold about 0.29% of a sample with approximately 300,000 clones, 80% of them seen once. The material sequenced was PBMCs. These TCRs come from a girl aged 2-10 years in good health and CMV-seronegative.

The chain carries TRBV7-3 and TRBJ1-1; D gene unclear. Trimming pared 5 bases from V and 3 bases from J, leaving 13 bases between. Per the germline V gene, CDR1 is SGHTA and CDR2 is FQGTGA. This CDR3 is built from 14 residues. CDR3 amino acids: CASSLRSGDTEAFF. As DNA, the CDR3 is TGTGCCAGCAGCCTAAGGAGCGGGGACACTGAAGCTTTCTTT.

The rearrangement links TRBV7-2 to TRBJ2-3; TRBD2 aligns across 11 bases. The germline gives CDR1 SGHTA, CDR2 FQGNSA. This CDR3 contains 18 residues. Trimming cost V 1 base and J 3 bases; bases outside gene matches: 9. CDR3 amino acids: CASSLVSGGAIVTDTQYF. CDR3 nucleotides: TGTGCCAGCAGCTTAGTTAGCGGGGGGGCAATCGTAACAGATACGCAGTATTTT.

A remark on this clone: Mismatch with germline at one junction end may stem from a read error. The chain couples TRBV6-5 to TRBJ1-1; possibly TRBD1 for D (5 bases). Germline V gives CDR1 MNHEY, CDR2 SVGAGI. CDR3 length: 14 residues. The CDR3 reads CASSYSGLNTEAFF. CDR3 in DNA: TGTGCCAGCAGCTACTCGGGGCTTAACACTGAAGCTTTCTTT.

The CDR3 DNA sequence: TGTGCCAGCGCGTCGGCGGCAAGTGGCTACGAGCAGTACTTC. The encoded protein is CASASAASGYEQYF. The V call is TRBV2, the J call TRBJ2-7; D unclear. Germline V gene sequence: CDR1 SNHLY, CDR2 FYNNEI. This CDR3 is built from 14 residues. V was cut by 8 bases and J by 3 bases, with 17 bases left in between. The variable domain in full, completed from reference TRBV2 and TRBJ2-7, reads EPEVTQTPSHQVTQMGQEVILRCVPISNHLYFYWYRQILGQKVEFLVSFYNNEISEKSEIFDDQFSVERPDGSNFTLKIRSTKLEDSAMYFCASASAASGYEQYFGPGTRLTVT.

CDR3 in amino acids: CASSRLAGSSYEQYF. The CDR3 DNA reads as TGTGCCAGCAGTCGACTAGCGGGAAGCTCCTACGAGCAGTACTTC. J is TRBJ2-7 and V is TRBV28; 11 bases map to TRBD2. The CDR3 length is 15 residues. V lost 5 bases and J lost 0; bases outside the gene matches: 3. Germline V gene lookup returns CDR1 MDHEN and CDR2 SYDVKM. Based on the CDR3 plus reference TRBV28 and TRBJ2-7, the full variable domain is DVKVTQSSRYLVKRTGEKVFLECVQDMDHENMFWYRQDPGLGLRLIYFSYDVKMKEKGDIPEGYSVSREKKERFSLILESASTNQTSMYLCASSRLAGSSYEQYFGPGTRLTVT.

This chain connects TRBV9 to TRBJ1-4; TRBD1 matches 8 bases. Germline-derived CDR1 and CDR2 are SGDLS and YYNGEE. J gave up 3 bases and V 3 bases, and 7 bases lay outside the gene matches. This CDR3 is built from 16 residues. DNA of the CDR3: TGTGCCAGCAGCGGACAGGGGAGTGGAGCTAATGAAAAACTGTTTTTT. As protein: CASSGQGSGANEKLFF.

This clone was counted between two and nine times. This chain joins TRBV10-3 and TRBJ1-2; no clear D gene. The CDR3 is 12 residues long. V gave up 4 bases and J gave up 8 bases, with 11 bases separating them. Per the germline V gene, CDR1 is ENHRY and CDR2 is SYGVKD. The CDR3 coding sequence is TGTGCCATCAGTGGCCTATGGAGAGGCTACACCTTC. Translating it yields CAISGLWRGYTF.

In DNA, the CDR3 is TGTGCCAGCAGCCTATCCCTAAATGAGCAGTTCTTC. Translation gives CASSLSLNEQFF. The chain couples TRBV5-6 to TRBJ2-1, with D unresolved. The CDR3 spans 12 residues. Looked up from germline, CDR1 is SGHDT and CDR2 is YYEEEE. Between the trimmed V and J ends, which lost 4 bases and 7 bases, there was a span of 9 bases.

V usage is TRBV10-2 and J usage is TRBJ1-3; D ambiguous. CDR1 and CDR2 (germline): WSHSY, SAAADI. The CDR3 spans 13 residues. With 4 bases removed from V and 0 bases from J, the gap between germline ends came to 4 bases. In nucleotides, the CDR3 is TGCGCCAGCAGTGTAAACTCTGGAAACACCATATATTTT. Translation gives CASSVNSGNTIYF.

The chain joins TRBV5-1 to TRBJ2-7, with 8 positions matching TRBD1. Germline CDR1 and CDR2: SGHRS and YFSETQ. The CDR3 runs to 13 residues. DNA of the CDR3: TGCGCCAGCAGCCCCCAGGGGGCCTACGGGCAGTACGTC. Encoded protein: CASSPQGAYGQYV.

This clone was counted only a few times. The chain uses TRBV7-3 and TRBJ1-1; D not certain. Germline CDR1 is SGHTA and CDR2 is FQGTGA. Trimming took 3 bases from V and 1 from J, leaving 6 bases between them. The CDR3 loop spans 13 amino acids. The CDR3, as DNA: TGTGCCAGCAGCTTTGGGAGGAACACTGAAGCTTTCTTT. Its translation is CASSFGRNTEAFF.

The chain joins TRBV28 to TRBJ2-1; D is unresolved. The germline CDR1 and CDR2 sequences are MDHEN and SYDVKM. With 6 bases removed from V and 0 bases from J, the gap between germline ends came to 9 bases. The CDR3 contains 14 residues. In nucleotides, the CDR3 is TGTGCCAGCAGCTCATTCAGCTCCTACAATGAGCAGTTCTTC. Translation: CASSSFSSYNEQFF.

V gene TRBV7-9 combines with J gene TRBJ1-1, with a tentative D call TRBD1 (6 bases). The CDR3 is 16 amino acids. Trimming took 6 bases from V and 7 from J, leaving 24 bases between them. Germline CDR1 reads SEHNR; CDR2 reads FQNEAQ (reference sequence). The CDR3 bases are TGTGCCAGCAGTTCGATGACAGGCCCACGTTGGTGTGAAGCTTTCTTT. It codes for CASSSMTGPRWCEAFF.

The chain employs TRBV27 and TRBJ2-1; 8 bases are shared with TRBD1. The CDR3 has 14 residues. Trimming at V came to 3 bases and at J to 3 bases, leaving 1 base not matched to a gene. CDR1 MNHEY and CDR2 SMNVEV come from the germline V gene (reference sequence). The CDR3 nucleotides read TGTGCCAGCAGTTTGACAGGGGTCTACAATGAGCAGTTCTTC. It specifies CASSLTGVYNEQFF.

This chain links TRBV28 with TRBJ2-4; the D is unclear. V was shortened by 6 bases and J by 0 bases, with 9 bases between the two germline ends. CDR1 and CDR2 (germline): MDHEN, SYDVKM. This CDR3 has 14 residues. This chain's CDR3 is CASSEVLAKNIQYF. The CDR3 DNA sequence: TGTGCCAGCAGCGAGGTACTAGCCAAAAACATTCAGTACTTC. The whole variable domain, filled in from reference TRBV28 and TRBJ2-4, reads DVKVTQSSRYLVKRTGEKVFLECVQDMDHENMFWYRQDPGLGLRLIYFSYDVKMKEKGDIPEGYSVSREKKERFSLILESASTNQTSMYLCASSEVLAKNIQYFGAGTRLSVL.